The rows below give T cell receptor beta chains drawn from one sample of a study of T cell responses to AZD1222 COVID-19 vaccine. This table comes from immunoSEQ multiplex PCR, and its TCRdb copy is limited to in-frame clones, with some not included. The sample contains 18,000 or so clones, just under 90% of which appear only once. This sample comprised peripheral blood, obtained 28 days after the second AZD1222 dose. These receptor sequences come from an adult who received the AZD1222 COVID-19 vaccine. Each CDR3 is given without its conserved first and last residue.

CDR3aa: ASRSRGIGYGYT; len: 12; v_gene: TRBV19
CDR3aa: ASSTQGWADTQY; len: 12; v_gene: TRBV9
CDR3aa: ASANPPQPQH; len: 10; v_gene: TRBV12-5
CDR3aa: AWSVARETQY; len: 10; v_gene: TRBV30
CDR3aa: ASSQGVRGSGDQPQH; len: 15; v_gene: TRBV4-1
CDR3aa: ASSKEPGAEKLF; len: 12; v_gene: TRBV7-9
CDR3aa: ASSPRGGNNSPLH; len: 13; v_gene: TRBV7-9
CDR3aa: ASSLRPGLNSPLH; len: 13; v_gene: TRBV7-8
CDR3aa: ASRSGAGSTATDTQY; len: 15; v_gene: TRBV5-4
CDR3aa: ASTLEGRNEQF; len: 11; v_gene: TRBV19
CDR3aa: ASSFRRTSGANEQF; len: 14; v_gene: TRBV6-5
CDR3aa: ASRAGANTGELF; len: 12; v_gene: TRBV6-5
CDR3aa: ASSEATSGTYEQY; len: 13; v_gene: TRBV2
CDR3aa: ATSDFRDTGELF; len: 12; v_gene: TRBV24-1
CDR3aa: ASSPTTGRAGGYT; len: 13; v_gene: TRBV9
CDR3aa: ASSELDAPQY; len: 10; v_gene: TRBV10-2
CDR3aa: ASSLELAGGQDTQY; len: 14; v_gene: TRBV5-4
CDR3aa: ASKGGLGASGTQY; len: 13; v_gene: TRBV28
CDR3aa: ASSLEPGRTDTQY; len: 13; v_gene: TRBV5-1
CDR3aa: ASGLASTGNRGYT; len: 13; v_gene: TRBV12-5
CDR3aa: ASSSAPYRGVRRADGYT; len: 17; v_gene: TRBV7-2
CDR3aa: ASSQVVSVRGNYGYT; len: 15; v_gene: TRBV4-1
CDR3aa: ASSPRGGANVLT; len: 12; v_gene: TRBV5-4
CDR3aa: ASSLPTSGADTQY; len: 13; v_gene: TRBV7-2
CDR3aa: ASSRQGGYGYT; len: 11; v_gene: TRBV14
CDR3aa: AGGALSSYNEQF; len: 12; v_gene: TRBV2
CDR3aa: ASTRDGYNEQF; len: 11; v_gene: TRBV2
CDR3aa: ASSGASWPPDTQY; len: 13; v_gene: TRBV2
CDR3aa: ASSPSSGNTIY; len: 11; v_gene: TRBV12-3/TRBV12-4
CDR3aa: ASSDTDNLDEQY; len: 12; v_gene: TRBV28
CDR3aa: SVDGDSYNEQF; len: 11; v_gene: TRBV29-1
CDR3aa: ASSQDHGKAF; len: 10; v_gene: TRBV4-1
CDR3aa: ASSFRGLAF; len: 9; v_gene: TRBV28
CDR3aa: ASSQDEAGASTDTQY; len: 15; v_gene: TRBV14
CDR3aa: ASRTPFWGLSGEQF; len: 14; v_gene: TRBV23-1
CDR3aa: ASRGGVYAEAF; len: 11; v_gene: TRBV6-5
CDR3aa: ASSGTGQNTDTQY; len: 13; v_gene: TRBV5-6
CDR3aa: ASTYTTGNTEAF; len: 12; v_gene: TRBV5-1